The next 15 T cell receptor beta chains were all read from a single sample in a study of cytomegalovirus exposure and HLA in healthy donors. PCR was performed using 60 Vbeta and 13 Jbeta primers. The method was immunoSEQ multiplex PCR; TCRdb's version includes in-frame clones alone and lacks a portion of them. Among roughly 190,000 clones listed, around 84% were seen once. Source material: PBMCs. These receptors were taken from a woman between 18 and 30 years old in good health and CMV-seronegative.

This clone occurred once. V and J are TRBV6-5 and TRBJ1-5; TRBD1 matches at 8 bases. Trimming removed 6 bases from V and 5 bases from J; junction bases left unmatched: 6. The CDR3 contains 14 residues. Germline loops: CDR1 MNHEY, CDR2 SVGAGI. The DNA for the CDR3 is TGTGCCAGCAGCCTGGACAGGGAGGATCAGCCCCAGCATTTT. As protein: CASSLDREDQPQHF.

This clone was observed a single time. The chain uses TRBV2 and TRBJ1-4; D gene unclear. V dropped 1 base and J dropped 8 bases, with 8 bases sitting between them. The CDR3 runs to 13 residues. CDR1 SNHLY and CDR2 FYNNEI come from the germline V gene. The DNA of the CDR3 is TGTGCCAGCAGTGAAGGGGGAGGGGAAAAACTGTTTTTT. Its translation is CASSEGGGEKLFF.

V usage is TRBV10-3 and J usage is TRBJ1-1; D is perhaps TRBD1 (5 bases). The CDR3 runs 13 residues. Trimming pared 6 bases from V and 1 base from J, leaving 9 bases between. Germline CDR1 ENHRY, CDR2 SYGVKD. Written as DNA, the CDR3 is TGTGCCATCAGGAAAGACAGGAACACTGAAGCTTTCTTT. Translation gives CAIRKDRNTEAFF.

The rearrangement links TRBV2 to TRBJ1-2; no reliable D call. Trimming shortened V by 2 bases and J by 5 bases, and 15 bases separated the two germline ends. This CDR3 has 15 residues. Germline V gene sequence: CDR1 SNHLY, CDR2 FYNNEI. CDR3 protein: CASSENAADQYGYTF. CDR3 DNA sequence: TGTGCCAGCAGTGAAAACGCGGCGGATCAGTATGGCTACACCTTC.

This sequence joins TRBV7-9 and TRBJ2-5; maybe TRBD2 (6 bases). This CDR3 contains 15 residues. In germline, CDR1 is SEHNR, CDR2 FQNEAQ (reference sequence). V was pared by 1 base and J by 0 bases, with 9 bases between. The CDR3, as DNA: TGTGCCAGCAGCTTAGGGAGGAGGGACCAAGAGACCCAGTACTTC. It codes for CASSLGRRDQETQYF.

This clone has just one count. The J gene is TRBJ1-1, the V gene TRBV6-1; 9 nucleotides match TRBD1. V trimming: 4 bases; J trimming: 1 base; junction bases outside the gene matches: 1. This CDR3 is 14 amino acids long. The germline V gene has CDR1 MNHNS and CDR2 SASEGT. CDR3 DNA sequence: TGTGCCAGCAGTGCGACAGGGGGGAACACTGAAGCTTTCTTT. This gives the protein CASSATGGNTEAFF.

The CDR3 is CAWTVRGGGNYGYTF. As DNA, the CDR3 is TGTGCCTGGACTGTCCGTGGAGGAGGCAACTATGGCTACACCTTC. This chain uses TRBV30 with TRBJ1-2; D call uncertain. The CDR3 consists of 15 residues. V was clipped by 4 bases and J by 2 bases, with 17 bases between them. The germline CDR1 and CDR2 sequences are GTSNPN and SVGIG (reference sequence).

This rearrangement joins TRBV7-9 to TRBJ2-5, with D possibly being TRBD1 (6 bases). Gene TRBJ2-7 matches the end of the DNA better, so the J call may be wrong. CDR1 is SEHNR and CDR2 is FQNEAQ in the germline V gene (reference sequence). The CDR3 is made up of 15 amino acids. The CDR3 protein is CASSPRVGQSYEQYF. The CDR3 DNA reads TGTGCCAGCAGCCCGAGGGTGGGACAATCCTACGAGCAGTACTTC.

CDR3 in amino acids: CASSRGGSYEQYF. The CDR3 DNA follows: TGTGCCAGCTCCAGAGGAGGCTCCTACGAGCAGTACTTC. The chain uses TRBV11-3 and TRBJ2-7; D may be TRBD2 (5 bases). CDR3 length equals 13 residues. Germline assignment: CDR1 SGHNT and CDR2 YENEEA. Trimming cost V 8 bases and J 0 bases, with 11 bases left between them.

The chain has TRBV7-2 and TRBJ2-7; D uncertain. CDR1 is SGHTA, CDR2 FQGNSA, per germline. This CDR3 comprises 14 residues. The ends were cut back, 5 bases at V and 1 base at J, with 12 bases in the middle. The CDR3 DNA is TGTGCCAGCAGCCAGAGGCTCTTGTCCTACGAGCAGTACTTC. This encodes CASSQRLLSYEQYF. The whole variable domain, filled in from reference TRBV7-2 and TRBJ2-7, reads GAGVSQSPSNKVTEKGKDVELRCDPISGHTALYWYRQSLGQGLEFLIYFQGNSAPDKSGLPSDRFSAERTGGSVSTLTIQRTQQEDSAVYLCASSQRLLSYEQYFGPGTRLTVT.

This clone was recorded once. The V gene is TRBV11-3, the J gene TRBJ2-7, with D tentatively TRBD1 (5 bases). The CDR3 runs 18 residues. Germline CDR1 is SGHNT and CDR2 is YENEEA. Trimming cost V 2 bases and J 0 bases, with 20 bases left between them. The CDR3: CASSLSGGAGWSSYEQYF. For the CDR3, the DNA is TGTGCCAGCAGCTTAAGTGGTGGGGCTGGCTGGAGCTCCTACGAGCAGTACTTC.

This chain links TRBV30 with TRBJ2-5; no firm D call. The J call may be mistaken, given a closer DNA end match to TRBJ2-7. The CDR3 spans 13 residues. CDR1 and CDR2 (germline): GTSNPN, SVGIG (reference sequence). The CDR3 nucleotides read TGTGCCTGGAGTGCGACTTCTAACTACGAGCAGTACTTC. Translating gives CAWSATSNYEQYF.

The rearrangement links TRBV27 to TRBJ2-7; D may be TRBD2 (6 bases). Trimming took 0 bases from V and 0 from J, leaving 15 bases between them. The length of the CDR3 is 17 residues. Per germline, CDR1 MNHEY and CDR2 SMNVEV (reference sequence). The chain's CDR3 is CASSLSRGGRSSYEQYF. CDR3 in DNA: TGTGCCAGCAGTTTATCTAGGGGAGGCAGGAGCTCCTACGAGCAGTACTTC.

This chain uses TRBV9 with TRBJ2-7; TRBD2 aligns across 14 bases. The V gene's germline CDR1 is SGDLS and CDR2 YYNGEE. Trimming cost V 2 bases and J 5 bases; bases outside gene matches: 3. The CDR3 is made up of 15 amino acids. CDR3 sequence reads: CASSVGTSGSHEQYF. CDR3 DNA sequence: TGTGCCAGCAGCGTGGGGACTAGCGGGAGCCACGAGCAGTACTTC.

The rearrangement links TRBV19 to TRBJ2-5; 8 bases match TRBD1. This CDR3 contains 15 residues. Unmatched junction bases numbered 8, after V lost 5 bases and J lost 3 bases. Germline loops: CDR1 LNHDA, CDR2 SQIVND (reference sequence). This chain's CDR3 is CASSSRTGRKETQYF. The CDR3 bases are TGTGCCAGTAGTTCTCGGACAGGGAGGAAAGAGACCCAGTACTTC.